Below, 18 T cell receptor beta chains from the same sample are listed, as sequenced in a study of T cell responses to AZD1222 COVID-19 vaccine. Generated by immunoSEQ multiplex PCR, the TCRdb table keeps only in-frame clones and is missing some. The profile shows 90,000 to 100,000 clones, approximately 90% of them singletons. The sequenced sample was peripheral blood, obtained 28 days after the second AZD1222 dose. These receptors were obtained from an adult who received the AZD1222 COVID-19 vaccine.

This clone occurred a few times. The CDR3 nucleotides are TGTGCCACCCATTTCATTCGGGAGGCTGAGCAGTTCTTC. Protein product: CATHFIREAEQFF. The genes are TRBV6-6 and TRBJ2-1, with 7 bases aligning to TRBD2. J was trimmed by 9 bases and V by 10 bases; bases with no gene match: 12. CDR3 length: 13 residues. Germline V gives CDR1 MNHNY, CDR2 SVGAGI (reference sequence).

The rearrangement joins TRBV2 to TRBJ2-7; 11 bases agree with TRBD1. CDR3 size: 13 residues. Trimming took 6 bases from V and 6 from J; bases not matched to a gene: 4. Germline CDR1 is SNHLY and CDR2 is FYNNEI. As DNA, the CDR3 is TGTGCCAGCAGAAGGGGGACAGGGGGCGAGCAGTACTTC. Encoded protein: CASRRGTGGEQYF.

This chain joins TRBV19 and TRBJ1-6, with TRBD1 matching over 10 bases. The CDR3 is 15 residues long. Germline CDR1 reads LNHDA; CDR2 reads SQIVND (reference sequence). Trimming removed 3 bases from V and 10 bases from J; junction bases left unmatched: 6. For the CDR3, the DNA is TGTGCCAGTAGTATCTTCGGACAGGGGGAGTCACCCCTCCACTTT. It is translated as CASSIFGQGESPLHF.

This chain uses TRBV25-1 with TRBJ1-5; TRBD1 is a possible D gene (5 bases). This CDR3 has 12 residues. Germline assignment: CDR1 MGHDK and CDR2 SYGVNS. V lost 6 bases and J 7 bases, leaving 10 bases between the germline ends. CDR3 nucleotide sequence: TGTGCCAGCAGCTGGGGGGGGCAGCCCCAGCATTTT. This encodes CASSWGGQPQHF.

The rearrangement links TRBV6-1 to TRBJ1-1; 11 positions agree with TRBD1. The CDR3 sequence is 18 residues long. Germline CDR1 reads MNHNS; CDR2 reads SASEGT. The V and J ends lost 3 bases and 1 base, in that order; junction bases with no gene match: 10. CDR3 loop: CASSDRTGGVLENTEAFF. The CDR3 DNA is TGTGCCAGCAGTGACAGGACAGGGGGCGTACTTGAGAACACTGAAGCTTTCTTT.

This sequence joins TRBV5-1 and TRBJ2-5; D perhaps matches TRBD1 (7 bases). The germline gives CDR1 SGHRS, CDR2 YFSETQ. CDR3 length: 17 amino acids. Trimming took 4 bases from V and 10 from J, leaving 29 bases between them. The CDR3 is CASSVGQPLETPGDQYF. Written as DNA, the CDR3 is TGCGCCAGCAGCGTGGGACAGCCACTTGAAACACCGGGGGACCAGTACTTC. The entire variable domain, with the rest obtained from reference TRBV5-1 and TRBJ2-5, is as follows: KAGVTQTPRYLIKTRGQQVTLSCSPISGHRSVSWYQQTPGQGLQFLFEYFSETQRNKGNFPGRFSGRQFSNSRSEMNVSTLELGDSALYLCASSVGQPLETPGDQYFGPGTRLLVL.

This chain uses TRBV7-9 with TRBJ2-5, with no clear D. CDR3 length: 13 residues. The V end lost 6 bases, the J end lost 1 base, and 9 bases lay between the germline ends. In germline, CDR1 is SEHNR, CDR2 FQNEAQ (reference sequence). The CDR3 coding sequence is TGTGCCAGCAGGGGGTCTGGCCAAGAGACCCAGTACTTC. Its translation: CASRGSGQETQYF.

The chain combines TRBV28 with TRBJ1-2, with D tentatively TRBD1 (5 bases). Between the trimmed V and J ends, which lost 6 bases and 7 bases, there was a span of 12 bases. CDR3 length: 12 amino acids. Germline CDR1 is MDHEN and CDR2 is SYDVKM. The CDR3 sequence is CASSLGRGGYTF. CDR3 DNA: TGTGCCAGCAGCCTGGGGCGGGGTGGCTACACCTTC.

The chain links TRBV19 to TRBJ1-3, with D possibly matching TRBD1 (5 bases). V lost 6 bases to trimming and J lost 5 bases, with 20 bases between them. The CDR3 has 16 residues. Per the germline V gene, CDR1 is LNHDA and CDR2 is SQIVND (reference sequence). In DNA, the CDR3 is TGTGCCAGTAGGACACTTGGTTCAGGGAGGAGAAACACCATATATTTT. Its protein is CASRTLGSGRRNTIYF.

The V and J genes are TRBV30 and TRBJ1-1; no firm D call. Germline CDR1 reads GTSNPN; CDR2 reads SVGIG (reference sequence). Deletions cut 3 bases from V and 2 bases from J, with 4 bases between. The CDR3 spans 11 residues. The CDR3 is CAWRLNTEAFF. CDR3 in DNA: TGTGCCTGGAGGTTAAACACTGAAGCTTTCTTT.

The V gene is TRBV12-3 or TRBV12-4, the J gene TRBJ1-2; no firm D call. There are 13 residues in the CDR3. Trimming cost V 6 bases and J 6 bases, with 14 bases left between them. DNA for the CDR3: TGTGCCAGCAGCGCAAAGGGTCTCGATGGCTACACCTTC. This sequence encodes CASSAKGLDGYTF.

This clone was recorded a few times. The chain joins TRBV19 to TRBJ2-3; 10 nucleotides line up with TRBD1. The CDR3 length is 14 residues. Per the germline V gene, CDR1 is LNHDA and CDR2 is SQIVND (reference sequence). The J segment lost 3 bases and the V segment lost 9 bases, leaving 6 bases of the junction unmatched. CDR3 nucleotides: TGTGCCAGCCAGACAGGGGGCGAGACAGATACGCAGTATTTT. Translated, it gives CASQTGGETDTQYF.

This chain links TRBV28 with TRBJ1-6; D ambiguous. Germline loops: CDR1 MDHEN, CDR2 SYDVKM. The CDR3 is 13 residues long. Between the trimmed V and J ends, which lost 8 bases and 7 bases, there was a span of 12 bases. CDR3 in DNA: TGTGCCAGCGGGTGGGTGGGGAATTCACCCCTCCACTTT. Its protein product is CASGWVGNSPLHF.

CDR3 amino acids: CASSQDGQGSADTQYF. The CDR3 coding sequence is TGCGCCAGCAGCCAAGATGGGCAGGGGAGCGCAGATACGCAGTATTTT. The chain carries TRBV4-1 and TRBJ2-3; possibly TRBD1 for D (6 bases). The CDR3 spans 16 residues. V was shortened by 0 bases and J by 4 bases, with 14 bases between the two germline ends. The V gene's germline CDR1 is MGHRA and CDR2 YSYEKL.

This chain joins TRBV19 and TRBJ1-1; 8 nucleotides align to TRBD1. J was trimmed by 1 base and V by 3 bases; bases with no gene match: 4. From germline, CDR1 is LNHDA and CDR2 SQIVND (reference sequence). The CDR3 loop spans 15 amino acids. The CDR3 region has the DNA TGTGCCAGTAGTATCACCGGACAGGGGAACACTGAAGCTTTCTTT. Translation: CASSITGQGNTEAFF.

The rearrangement links TRBV11-3 to TRBJ2-1; either TRBD1 or TRBD2 may fit D (5 bases each). The germline V gene has CDR1 SGHNT and CDR2 YENEEA. The CDR3 is 17 residues long. Trimming pared 2 bases from V and 2 bases from J, leaving 16 bases between. The CDR3 protein is CASSLKLGPGPYNEQFF. The CDR3 coding sequence is TGTGCCAGCAGCTTAAAACTGGGACCGGGCCCCTACAATGAGCAGTTCTTC.

The gene calls are TRBV28 and TRBJ1-1; D is unclear. Germline V gives CDR1 MDHEN, CDR2 SYDVKM. The CDR3 covers 15 residues. Trimming pared 5 bases from V and 5 bases from J, leaving 18 bases between. The DNA for the CDR3 is TGTGCCAGCAGTCTGCCCGGGAAATGGGAAACTGAAGCTTTCTTT. Translating it yields CASSLPGKWETEAFF.

The chain links TRBV18 to TRBJ2-1; TRBD1 matches at 10 bases. The CDR3 length is 15 residues. CDR1 KGHSH and CDR2 LQKENI come from the germline V gene. Unmatched junction bases numbered 1, after V lost 3 bases and J lost 2 bases. CDR3 sequence (DNA): TGTGCCAGCTCACCTGGACAGGGGGCCTACAATGAGCAGTTCTTC. Its protein product is CASSPGQGAYNEQFF.